Listed below are T cell receptor beta chains from one sample, sequenced in a study of monozygotic twins with inflammatory bowel disease. TCRdb re-called the 5' RACE reads and shows each CDR3 protein once, DNA omitted. This listing includes around 380,000 distinct CDR3 sequences. Sequencing was done on a sample of blood. These receptors all come from a human donor with ulcerative colitis or Crohn's disease, or a healthy co-twin of an affected twin (not recorded which). Both conserved end residues are part of each CDR3.

J,V,CDR3
TRBJ2-7,TRBV4-2,CASSHRTGAYEQYF
TRBJ2-2,TRBV7-2,CASSLAQGARGELFF
TRBJ2-5,TRBV20-1,CSATQGTAQETQYF
TRBJ2-5,TRBV29-1,CSVMHGGRETQYF
TRBJ2-7,TRBV5-6,CASSLEPYEQYF
TRBJ1-1,TRBV19,CASSTLRGSTEAFF
TRBJ1-5,TRBV19,CASSMRLGQGSNQPQHF
TRBJ2-7,TRBV21-1,CASSKRDYEQYF
TRBJ1-5,TRBV20-1,CSASRQGRYSNQPQHF
TRBJ2-7,TRBV5-1,CASSSGGGQYF
TRBJ1-2,TRBV10-3,CAIRDGAYGYTF
TRBJ2-1,TRBV7-3,CASSLTASGRQQFF
TRBJ2-3,TRBV7-9,CASSLYGQASTDTQYF
TRBJ2-1,TRBV20-1,CSARDRRGNEQFF
TRBJ2-3,TRBV7-9,CASSAPPGTNTDTQYF
TRBJ2-2,TRBV29-1,CSARAGSTGELFF
TRBJ1-2,TRBV28,CASSPGTAFYGYTF
TRBJ1-6,TRBV12-3/TRBV12-4,CASTLSGTGISPLHF
TRBJ2-5,TRBV10-3,CAISKTGEETQYF
TRBJ1-5,TRBV7-2,CASSLIGGANQPQHF
TRBJ2-7,TRBV4-2,CASSRDTSGAYEQYF
TRBJ1-2,TRBV27,CASSFGTAYGYTF
TRBJ2-7,TRBV27,CASSVLAGISYEQYF
TRBJ1-3,TRBV7-5,CISVSEASPTGERNTIYF
TRBJ2-3,TRBV11-1,CASSSDINSGVSTDTQYF
TRBJ2-7,TRBV5-1,CASSLDNSYEQYF
TRBJ2-2,TRBV7-2,CASSLLTGNTGELFF